The clone carrying this T cell receptor (beta chain) has only one observation. Data came from immunoSEQ multiplex PCR; TCRdb stores just in-frame clones and leaves some out. The top ten hold 2.8% of the sample, which has roughly 97,000 clones, about 88% seen once. The data derive from a study of T cell responses to AZD1222 COVID-19 vaccine. V gave up 6 bases and J gave up 7 bases; unmatched junction bases: 8. The CDR3 runs to 13 residues. This TCR was recovered from an adult in good health. The chain is built from TRBV12-3 or TRBV12-4 and TRBJ1-2; TRBD1 matches 7 bases. The source material was peripheral blood, sampled on day 0 of AZD1222 vaccination. CDR3 coding DNA: TGTGCCAGCAGCTTACAGGGGCCGAGTGGCTACACCTTC. This sequence encodes CASSLQGPSGYTF.